Listed here is a single T cell receptor (beta chain). An input of roughly 0.5 to 1 ug of RNA was subjected to reverse transcription using random hexamers. Each CDR3 protein is one row after TCRdb ran MiXCR on the immunoSEQ multiplex PCR reads. The repertoire has 20,000 or so distinct CDR3 sequences, roughly 95% of them found once; the top ten carry 0.2% to 0.3%. CD8+ and CD4+ T cells from blood underwent TCR beta sequencing. This sample is part of a study of CD8 T cells in Susac syndrome. V dropped 1 base and J dropped 6 bases, with 13 bases sitting between them. Germline CDR1 and CDR2: SEHNR and FQNEAQ (reference sequence). The CDR3 loop spans 14 amino acids.

The source of this sequence is a human donor in good health. V is TRBV7-9 and J is TRBJ2-7; D unresolved. The sample was CD8+ T cells from PBMCs. The CDR3: CASSLVYGMGEQYF. The CDR3 region has the DNA TGTGCCAGCAGCTTAGTATATGGTATGGGCGAGCAGTACTTC.